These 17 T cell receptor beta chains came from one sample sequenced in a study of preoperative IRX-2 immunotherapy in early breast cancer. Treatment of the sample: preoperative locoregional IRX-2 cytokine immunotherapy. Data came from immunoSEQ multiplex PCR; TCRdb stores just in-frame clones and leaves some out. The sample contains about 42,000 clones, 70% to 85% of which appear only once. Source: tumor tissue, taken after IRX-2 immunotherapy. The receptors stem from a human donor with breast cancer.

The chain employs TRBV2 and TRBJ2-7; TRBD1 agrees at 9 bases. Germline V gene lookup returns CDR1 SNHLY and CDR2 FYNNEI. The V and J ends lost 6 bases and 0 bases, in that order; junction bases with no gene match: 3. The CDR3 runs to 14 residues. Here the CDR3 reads CASRRDRVSYEQYF. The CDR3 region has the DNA TGTGCCAGCAGGAGGGACAGGGTCTCCTACGAGCAGTACTTC.

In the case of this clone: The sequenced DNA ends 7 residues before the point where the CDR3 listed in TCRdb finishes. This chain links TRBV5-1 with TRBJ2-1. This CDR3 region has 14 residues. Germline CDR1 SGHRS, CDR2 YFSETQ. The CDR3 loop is CASSFQSDVREQFF. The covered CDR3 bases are TGCGCCAGCAGCTTCCAATCT.

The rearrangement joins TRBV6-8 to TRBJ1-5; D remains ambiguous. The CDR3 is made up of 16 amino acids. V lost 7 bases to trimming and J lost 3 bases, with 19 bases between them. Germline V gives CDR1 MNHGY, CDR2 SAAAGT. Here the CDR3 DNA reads TGTGCCAGCATCTCCCCCTCGGGCAGATTCAATCAGCCCCAGCATTTT. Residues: CASISPSGRFNQPQHF.

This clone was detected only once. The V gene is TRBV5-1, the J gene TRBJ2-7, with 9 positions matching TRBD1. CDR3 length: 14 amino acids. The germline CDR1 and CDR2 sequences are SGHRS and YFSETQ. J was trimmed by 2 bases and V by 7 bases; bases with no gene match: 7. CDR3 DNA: TGCGCCAGCTCCGGACAGGGGAACACCTACGAGCAGTACTTC. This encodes CASSGQGNTYEQYF.

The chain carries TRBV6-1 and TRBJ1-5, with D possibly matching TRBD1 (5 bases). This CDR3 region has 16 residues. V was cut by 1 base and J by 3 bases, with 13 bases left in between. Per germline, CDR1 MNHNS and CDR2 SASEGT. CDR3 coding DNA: TGTGCCAGCAGTGAAGATGTAGGCAGGGTCAATCAGCCCCAGCATTTT. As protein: CASSEDVGRVNQPQHF.

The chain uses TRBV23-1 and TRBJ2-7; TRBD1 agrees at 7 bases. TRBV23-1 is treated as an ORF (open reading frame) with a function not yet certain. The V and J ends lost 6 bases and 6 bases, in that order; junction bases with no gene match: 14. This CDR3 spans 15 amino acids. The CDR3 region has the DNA TGCGCCAGCAGCCAAGGAGCAGGGGGTGTCTCCGAGCAGTACTTC. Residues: CASSQGAGGVSEQYF.

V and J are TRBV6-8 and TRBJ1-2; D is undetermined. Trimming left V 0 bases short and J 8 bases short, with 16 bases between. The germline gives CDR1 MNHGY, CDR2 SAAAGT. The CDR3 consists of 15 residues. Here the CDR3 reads CASSYSFTALTGYTF. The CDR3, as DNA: TGTGCCAGCAGTTACTCGTTCACAGCCTTGACGGGCTACACCTTC.

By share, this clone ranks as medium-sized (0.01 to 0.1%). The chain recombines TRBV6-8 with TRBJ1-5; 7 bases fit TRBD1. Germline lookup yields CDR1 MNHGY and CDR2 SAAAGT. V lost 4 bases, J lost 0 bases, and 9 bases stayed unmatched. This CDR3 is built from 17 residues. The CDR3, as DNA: TGTGCCAGCAGTTGGGACTCGACAGGGAATAGCAATCAGCCCCAGCATTTT. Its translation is CASSWDSTGNSNQPQHF.

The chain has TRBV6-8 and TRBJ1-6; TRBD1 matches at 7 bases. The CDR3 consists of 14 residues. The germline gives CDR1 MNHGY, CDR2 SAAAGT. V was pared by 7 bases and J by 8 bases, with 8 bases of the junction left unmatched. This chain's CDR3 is CASTDRPSYSPLHF. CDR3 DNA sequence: TGTGCCAGCACGGACAGGCCCTCATATTCACCCCTCCACTTT.

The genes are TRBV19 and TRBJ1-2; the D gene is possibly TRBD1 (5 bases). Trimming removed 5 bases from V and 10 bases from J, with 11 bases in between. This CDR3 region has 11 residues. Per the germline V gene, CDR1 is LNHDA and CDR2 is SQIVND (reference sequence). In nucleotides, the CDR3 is TGTGCCAGTAGTCCAGGGCTAGCCTACACCTTC. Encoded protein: CASSPGLAYTF.

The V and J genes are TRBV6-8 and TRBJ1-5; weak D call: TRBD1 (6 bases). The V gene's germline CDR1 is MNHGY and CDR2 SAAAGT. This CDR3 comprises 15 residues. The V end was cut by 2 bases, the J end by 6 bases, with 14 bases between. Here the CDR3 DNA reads TGTGCCAGCAGTTACGTGGCAGGGGCAGGTCAGCCCCAGCATTTT. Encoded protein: CASSYVAGAGQPQHF.

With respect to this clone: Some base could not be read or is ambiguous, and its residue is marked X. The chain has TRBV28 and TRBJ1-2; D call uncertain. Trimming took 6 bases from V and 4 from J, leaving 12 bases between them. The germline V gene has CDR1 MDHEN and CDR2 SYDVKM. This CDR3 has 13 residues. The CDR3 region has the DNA TGTGCCAGCAGCTCGGRCAGGTTCTATGGCTACACCTTC. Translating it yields CASSSXRFYGYTF.

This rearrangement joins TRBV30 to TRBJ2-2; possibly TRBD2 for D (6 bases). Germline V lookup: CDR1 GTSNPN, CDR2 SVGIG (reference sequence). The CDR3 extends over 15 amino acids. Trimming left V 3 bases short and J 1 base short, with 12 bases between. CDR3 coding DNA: TGTGCCTGGAGCCAGGGTAGCGGGAACACCGGGGAGCTGTTTTTT. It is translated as CAWSQGSGNTGELFF. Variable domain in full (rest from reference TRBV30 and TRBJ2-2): SQTIHQWPATLVQPVGSPLSLECTVEGTSNPNLYWYRQAAGRGLQLLFYSVGIGQISSEVPQNLSASRPQDRQFILSSKKLLLSDSGFYLCAWSQGSGNTGELFFGEGSRLTVL.

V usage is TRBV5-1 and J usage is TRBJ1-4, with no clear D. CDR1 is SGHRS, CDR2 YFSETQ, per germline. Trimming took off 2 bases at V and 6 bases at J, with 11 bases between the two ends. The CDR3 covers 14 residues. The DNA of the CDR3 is TGCGCCAGCAGCTTTGGGAGGGTTGATGAAAAACTGTTTTTT. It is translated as CASSFGRVDEKLFF.

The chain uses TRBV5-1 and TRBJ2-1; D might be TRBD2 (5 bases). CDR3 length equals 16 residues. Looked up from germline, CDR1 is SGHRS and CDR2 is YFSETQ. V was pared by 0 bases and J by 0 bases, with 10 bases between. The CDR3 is CASSLGGSPSYNEQFF. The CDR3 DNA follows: TGCGCCAGCAGCTTGGGAGGGAGCCCCTCCTACAATGAGCAGTTCTTC.

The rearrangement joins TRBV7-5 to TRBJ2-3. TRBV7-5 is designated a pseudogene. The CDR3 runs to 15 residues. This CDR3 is CASSPTAISTDTQYF. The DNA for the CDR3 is TGTGCCAGCAGCCCCACGGCTATTAGCACAGATACGCAGTATTTT.

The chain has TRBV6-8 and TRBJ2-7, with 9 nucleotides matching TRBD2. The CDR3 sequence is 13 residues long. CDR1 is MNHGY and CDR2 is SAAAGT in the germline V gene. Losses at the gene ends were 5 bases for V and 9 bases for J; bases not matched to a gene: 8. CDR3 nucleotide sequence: TGTGCCAGCAGTCGCGGGGGGGAAATAGGGCAGTACTTC. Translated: CASSRGGEIGQYF.